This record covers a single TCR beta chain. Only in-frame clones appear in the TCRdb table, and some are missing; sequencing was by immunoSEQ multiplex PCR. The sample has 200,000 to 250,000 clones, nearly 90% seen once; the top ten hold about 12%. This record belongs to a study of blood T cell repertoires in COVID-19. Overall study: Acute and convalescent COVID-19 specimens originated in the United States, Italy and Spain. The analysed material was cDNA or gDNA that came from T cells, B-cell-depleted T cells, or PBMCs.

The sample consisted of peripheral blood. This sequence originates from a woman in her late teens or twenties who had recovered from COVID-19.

The CDR3 nucleotides are TGCAGCGTTGGTATCGACTGGAGCTCCTACGAGCAGTACTTC. This gives the protein CSVGIDWSSYEQYF. The V gene is TRBV29-1, the J gene TRBJ2-7, with D uncertain. The V end lost 4 bases, the J end lost 0 bases, and 13 bases lay between the germline ends. This CDR3 is 14 amino acids long. The V gene's germline CDR1 is SQVTM and CDR2 ANQGSEA.